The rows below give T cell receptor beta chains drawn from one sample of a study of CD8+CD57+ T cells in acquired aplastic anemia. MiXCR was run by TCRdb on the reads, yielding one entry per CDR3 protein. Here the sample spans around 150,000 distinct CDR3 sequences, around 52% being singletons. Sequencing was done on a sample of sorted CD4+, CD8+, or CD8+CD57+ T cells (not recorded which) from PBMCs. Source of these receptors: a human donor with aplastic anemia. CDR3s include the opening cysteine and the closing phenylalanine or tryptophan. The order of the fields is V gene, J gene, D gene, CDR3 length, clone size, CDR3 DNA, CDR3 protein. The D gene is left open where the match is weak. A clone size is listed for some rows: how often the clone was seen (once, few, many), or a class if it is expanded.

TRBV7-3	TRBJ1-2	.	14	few	TGTGCCAGCAGCCCCGGGGGAGCCGGCCATGGCTACACCTTC	CASSPGGAGHGYTF
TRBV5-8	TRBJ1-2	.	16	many	TGTGCCAGCAGCTTTGGCTGGGGGGGCAGCAACTATGGCTACACCTTC	CASSFGWGGSNYGYTF
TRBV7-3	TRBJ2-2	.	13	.	TGTGCCAGCCGGCCCCAGGGGCCCGGGGAGCTGTTTTTT	CASRPQGPGELFF
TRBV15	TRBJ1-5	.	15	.	TGTGCCACCAGCAGAGACTCGCGGGGGCCTCAGCCCCAGCATTTT	CATSRDSRGPQPQHF
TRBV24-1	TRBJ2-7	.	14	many	TGTGCCACCAGTGACGGCGGAGCTTTGGGCGAGCAGTACTTC	CATSDGGALGEQYF
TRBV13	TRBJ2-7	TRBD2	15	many	TGTGCCAGTAGCCGGGGGGGCCTCAGCTCCTACGAGCAGTACTTC	CASSRGGLSSYEQYF
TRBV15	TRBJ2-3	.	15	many	TGTGCCACCAGCAGAGAGTCTCGGCAGACAGATACGCAGTATTTT	CATSRESRQTDTQYF
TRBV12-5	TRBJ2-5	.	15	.	TGTGCTAGTGGTTTTGTGGGACTGGCATGGGAGACCCAGTACTTC	CASGFVGLAWETQYF
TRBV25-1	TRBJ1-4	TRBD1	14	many	TGTGCCAGCAGGGACAGGGAAACTAATGAAAAACTGTTTTTT	CASRDRETNEKLFF
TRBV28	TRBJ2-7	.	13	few	TGTGCCAGCGTGGAGAGGGGGGAGAACGAGCAGTACTTC	CASVERGENEQYF
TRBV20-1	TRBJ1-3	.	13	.	TGCAGCGCCATGAGTGGAGCTGGAAACACCATATATTTT	CSAMSGAGNTIYF
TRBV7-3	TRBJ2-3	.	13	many	TGTGCCAGCAGCCCCGATTCCACAGATACGCAGTATTTT	CASSPDSTDTQYF
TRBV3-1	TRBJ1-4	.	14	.	TGTGCCAGCAGCGAGGACTTGGGAGGTGAAAAACTGTTTTTT	CASSEDLGGEKLFF
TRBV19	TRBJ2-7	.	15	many	TGTGCCAGTAGTATGGTGTGGGGGGCGCAGTACGAGCAGTACTTC	CASSMVWGAQYEQYF
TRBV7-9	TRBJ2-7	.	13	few	TGTGCCAGCAGCTTAGTCAGGGTGGAGGAGCAGTACTTC	CASSLVRVEEQYF
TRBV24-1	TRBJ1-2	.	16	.	TGTGCCACCCTCACGAAAAACGGGACAAAGGACTATGGCTACACCTTC	CATLTKNGTKDYGYTF
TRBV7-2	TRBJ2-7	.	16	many	TGTGCCAGCAGCTTAGCGCTGAGGGCGAGCTCCTACGAGCAGTACTTC	CASSLALRASSYEQYF
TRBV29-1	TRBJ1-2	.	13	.	TGCAGCGTTGACGTCGGAGGGAACTATGGCTACACCTTC	CSVDVGGNYGYTF
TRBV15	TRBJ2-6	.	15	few	TGTGCCACCAGCAGCGATTCTTCTGGGGCCAACGTCCTGACTTTC	CATSSDSSGANVLTF
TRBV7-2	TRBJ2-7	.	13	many	TGTGCCAGCAGCCTAGGACGGGGGTACGAGCAGTACTTC	CASSLGRGYEQYF
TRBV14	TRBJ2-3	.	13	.	TGTGCCAGCAGCCAAGCGGGGGCATCGACGCAGTATTTT	CASSQAGASTQYF
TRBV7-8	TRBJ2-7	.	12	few	TGTGCCAGCAGAGTAACTAGCTACGAGCAGTACTTC	CASRVTSYEQYF
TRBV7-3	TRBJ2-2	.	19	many	TGTGCCAGCAGCTTAACGTTAGGCACAGGGCAGTTCGGCACCGGGGAGCTGTTTTTT	CASSLTLGTGQFGTGELFF
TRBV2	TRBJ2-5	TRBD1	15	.	TGTGCCAGCAGTCCCGGACAGGGGGCAGCTCAGCCCCAGTACTTC	CASSPGQGAAQPQYF
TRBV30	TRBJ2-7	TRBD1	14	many	TGTGCCTGGAGACCAAGGCAGGGGGCCCACGAGCAGTACTTC	CAWRPRQGAHEQYF
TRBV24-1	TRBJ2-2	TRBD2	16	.	TGTGCCACCAGCACCCGGACTAGCGGGGTGTCCGGGGAGCTGTTTTTT	CATSTRTSGVSGELFF
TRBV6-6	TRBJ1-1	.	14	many	TGTGCCAGCAGTTACCTACAGGGTTCCACTGAAGCTTTCTTT	CASSYLQGSTEAFF
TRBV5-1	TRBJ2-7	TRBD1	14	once	TGCGCCAGCAGCCCCCAGGGGGCCTCCTACGAGCAGTACTTC	CASSPQGASYEQYF
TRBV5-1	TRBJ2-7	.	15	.	TGCGCCAGCAGTCCCGAAGACAGGTACTCCTACGAGCAGTACTTC	CASSPEDRYSYEQYF
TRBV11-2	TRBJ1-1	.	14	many	TGTGCCAGCAGCCTCCATACTCCGAACACTGAAGCTTTCTTT	CASSLHTPNTEAFF
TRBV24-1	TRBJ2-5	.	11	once	TGTGCCCCCAGTGATGGGGGGACCCAGTACTTC	CAPSDGGTQYF
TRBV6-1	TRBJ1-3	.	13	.	TGTGCCAGCACCCCCGTGGGAGGAAACACCATATATTTT	CASTPVGGNTIYF
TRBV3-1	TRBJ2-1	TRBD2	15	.	TGTGCCAGCAGCCAAGATGGGGCACTAGCGGATGAGCAGTTCTTC	CASSQDGALADEQFF
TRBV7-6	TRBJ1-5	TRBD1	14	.	TGTGCCAGCAGCTTAGCGGGCAGGGGGCAGCCCCAGCATTTT	CASSLAGRGQPQHF
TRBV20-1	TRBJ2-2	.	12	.	TGCAGTGCTAGCAGGGGTAGTGGGGAGCTGTTTTTT	CSASRGSGELFF
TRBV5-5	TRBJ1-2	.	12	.	TGTGCCAGCAGCTCGACAGTAAGTGGCTACACCTTC	CASSSTVSGYTF
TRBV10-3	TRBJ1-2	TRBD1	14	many	TGTGCCATCAGTGCGGCGGCGACAGGGGATGGCTACACCTTC	CAISAAATGDGYTF
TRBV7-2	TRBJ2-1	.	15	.	TGTGCCAGCAGCTTAAATCTAGCCCAGGGTGATGAGCAGTTCTTC	CASSLNLAQGDEQFF
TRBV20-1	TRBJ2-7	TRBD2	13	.	TGCAGTGCCCCAGCGGGAGCGTCAAACGAGCAGTACTTC	CSAPAGASNEQYF
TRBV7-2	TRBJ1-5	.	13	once	TGTGCCAGCAGCTTACTATGGGGTCAGCCCCAGCATTTT	CASSLLWGQPQHF
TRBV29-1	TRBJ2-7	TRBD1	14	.	TGCAGCGCAGGTATAACAGGGGGCAACTACGAGCAGTACTTC	CSAGITGGNYEQYF
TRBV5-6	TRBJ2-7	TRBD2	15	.	TGTGCCAGCAGCTCTGGGACTAGCGGGAGGGACGAGCAGTACTTC	CASSSGTSGRDEQYF
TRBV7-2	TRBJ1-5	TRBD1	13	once	TGTGCCAGCCACCGGACAGGGGATCAGCCCCAGCATTTT	CASHRTGDQPQHF
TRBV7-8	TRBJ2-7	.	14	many	TGTGCCAGCAGCCCGAGACAGGCTATCTACGAGCAGTACTTC	CASSPRQAIYEQYF
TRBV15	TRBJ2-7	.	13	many	TGTGCCACCAGCGGGGGACGAGTTGACGAGCAGTACTTC	CATSGGRVDEQYF
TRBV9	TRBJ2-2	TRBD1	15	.	TGTGCCAGCAGCCCCCGCCAGACAGGGACCGGGGAGCTGTTTTTT	CASSPRQTGTGELFF